What follows are 9 T cell receptor beta chains derived from one specimen sequenced in a study of metastatic and nonmetastatic thyroid tumors (dated by TCRdb to about 2020). Before undergoing thyroid surgery, none of the patients had been given any kind of treatment. Preparation of the library involved PCR. The data were produced on an Illumina HiSeq 4000. TCRdb applied fastp at Q25 and MiXCR to the public reads, then kept only in-frame beta chains. The table for this sample lists roughly 83,000 clones; 15% of them were counted only once. Of the sample, 3.6% falls within the top ten clones. The sample taken for sequencing was blood. The receptors were sampled from a female donor with papillary thyroid cancer or a benign thyroid nodule (not recorded which). Some clones in this sample may be carry-over from other donors' samples.

The sample holds a few counts of this clone. Likely a read error: the CDR3 ends without its conserved phenylalanine or tryptophan. The V and J genes are TRBV27 and TRBJ2-7; D ambiguous. CDR1 is MNHEY, CDR2 SMNVEV, per germline (reference sequence). The ends were cut back, 5 bases at V and 2 bases at J, with 10 bases in the middle. The CDR3 runs 13 residues. CDR3: CASSNKAPYEQYL. CDR3 DNA sequence: TGTGCCAGCAGTAACAAGGCACCCTACGAGCAGTACCTC.

The sample holds a few counts of this clone. The V gene is TRBV10-3, the J gene TRBJ2-5, with a weak D call TRBD1 (6 bases). Between the trimmed V and J ends, which lost 10 bases and 2 bases, there was a span of 11 bases. The CDR3 spans 12 residues. Germline V gene data show CDR1 as ENHRY and CDR2 as SYGVKD. Here the CDR3 DNA reads TGTGCCACCTCCGGACAGCAAGAGACCCAGTACTTC. Amino acid sequence: CATSGQQETQYF.

This clone was counted between two and nine times. This rearrangement joins TRBV6-2 or TRBV6-3 to TRBJ2-3, with TRBD2 matching 8 bases. After removal of 1 base from V and 7 bases from J, the junction contained 13 bases not matched to a gene. CDR1 MNHEY and CDR2 SVGEGT come from the germline V gene. The CDR3 totals 17 residues. CDR3 loop: CASSYFSGELKKHTQYF. CDR3 nucleotide sequence: TGTGCCAGCAGTTACTTTAGCGGGGAACTCAAGAAGCATACGCAGTATTTT.

The gene calls are TRBV6-1 and TRBJ2-7; 11 bases line up with TRBD1. Per the germline V gene, CDR1 is MNHNS and CDR2 is SASEGT. The CDR3 has 13 residues. V was clipped by 8 bases and J by 3 bases; unmatched bases: 3. The CDR3 loop is CASRDRGFYEQYF. CDR3 sequence (DNA): TGTGCCAGCCGGGACAGGGGGTTCTACGAGCAGTACTTC.

This clone has ten or more counts. The chain carries TRBV11-3 and TRBJ2-7; TRBD2 matches at 8 bases. Germline lookup yields CDR1 SGHNT and CDR2 YENEEA. The CDR3 contains 17 residues. V shed 1 base, J shed 5 bases, and the junction held 13 bases outside the gene matches. The CDR3: CASSLVGFGAGVNEQYF. For the CDR3, the DNA is TGTGCCAGCAGCTTAGTTGGTTTTGGAGCGGGGGTCAACGAGCAGTACTTC.

The rearrangement joins TRBV5-6 to TRBJ1-3; no firm D call. In germline, CDR1 is SGHDT, CDR2 YYEEEE. Trimming shortened V by 0 bases and J by 1 base, and 11 bases separated the two germline ends. The CDR3 spans 16 residues. This chain's CDR3 is CASSLEVGRSGNTIYF. DNA of the CDR3: TGTGCCAGCAGCTTGGAGGTGGGAAGGTCTGGAAACACCATATATTTT.

Comments on this clone: At one of its ends the junction is not consistent with the germline gene, which may arise from a read error. This chain uses TRBV5-1 with TRBJ1-1; D may be TRBD1 (6 bases). CDR1 is SGHRS and CDR2 is YFSETQ in the germline V gene. CDR3 size: 16 residues. CDR3 in amino acids: CASSPELGARDTQAFF. CDR3 sequence (DNA): TGCGCCAGCAGCCCTGAGCTAGGGGCGCGGGACACTCAAGCTTTCTTT.

This clone occurred many times. The genes are TRBV28 and TRBJ1-1; D unresolved. This CDR3 comprises 15 residues. The ends were cut back, 5 bases at V and 0 bases at J, with 13 bases in the middle. The V gene's germline CDR1 is MDHEN and CDR2 SYDVKM. In nucleotides, the CDR3 is TGTGCCAGCAGTGCCCACAAGGTCATGAACACTGAAGCTTTCTTT. It codes for CASSAHKVMNTEAFF. The entire variable domain, with the rest obtained from reference TRBV28 and TRBJ1-1, is as follows: DVKVTQSSRYLVKRTGEKVFLECVQDMDHENMFWYRQDPGLGLRLIYFSYDVKMKEKGDIPEGYSVSREKKERFSLILESASTNQTSMYLCASSAHKVMNTEAFFGQGTRLTVV.

Worth noting for this clone: Being one base from a much bigger clone, this may be a read error. The V call is TRBV20-1, the J call TRBJ1-1; D may be TRBD1 (5 bases). This CDR3 has 17 amino acids. The germline V and J ends were trimmed by 1 base and 4 bases, with 22 bases remaining between them. Per germline, CDR1 DFQATT and CDR2 SNEGSKA (reference sequence). The CDR3 loop is CSARGAAYRSRGTEAFF. In DNA, the CDR3 is TGCAGTGCTAGAGGAGCCGCTTACAGGAGTCGTGGCACTGAAGCTTTCTTT.